Below, 3 T cell receptor beta chains from the same sample are listed, as sequenced in a study of blood T cells in healthy people across ages. Primers used in a second PCR of about 7 to 11 cycles were a sample-barcoded 5' primer and a J-beta primer mix. Each CDR3 protein is one row after TCRdb ran MiXCR on the 5' RACE reads. Seen here are hundreds of thousands of distinct CDR3 sequences, over 40% observed once, and the top ten hold approximately 13%. Sample: blood. These TCRs come from a woman aged 80 or older in good health.

A few counts support this clonotype. The chain uses TRBV4-2 and TRBJ2-3; TRBD2 agrees at 8 bases. This CDR3 is built from 15 residues. Germline assignment: CDR1 LGHNA and CDR2 YNFKEQ. Trimming took 1 base from V and 3 from J; bases not matched to a gene: 3. The CDR3 reads CASSQVGLGTDTQYF. As DNA, the CDR3 is TGTGCCAGCAGCCAAGTGGGACTAGGAACAGATACGCAGTATTTT.

This clonotype has just one count. The rearrangement joins TRBV12-3 or TRBV12-4 to TRBJ2-1, with a weak D call TRBD2 (6 bases). The ends were cut back, 6 bases at V and 8 bases at J, with 14 bases in the middle. This CDR3 is 13 amino acids long. DNA of the CDR3: TGTGCCAGCAGGTCAGCGGGTCGGTATGAGCAGTTCTTC. It is translated as CASRSAGRYEQFF.

This clonotype was seen only once. This chain links TRBV4-1 with TRBJ1-4; D unclear. Germline assignment: CDR1 MGHRA and CDR2 YSYEKL. Between the trimmed V and J ends, which lost 4 bases and 2 bases, there was a span of 11 bases. The CDR3 length is 15 residues. CDR3 protein: CASSPNIATNEKLFF. The CDR3 DNA sequence: TGCGCCAGCAGCCCGAATATTGCGACTAATGAAAAACTGTTTTTT.